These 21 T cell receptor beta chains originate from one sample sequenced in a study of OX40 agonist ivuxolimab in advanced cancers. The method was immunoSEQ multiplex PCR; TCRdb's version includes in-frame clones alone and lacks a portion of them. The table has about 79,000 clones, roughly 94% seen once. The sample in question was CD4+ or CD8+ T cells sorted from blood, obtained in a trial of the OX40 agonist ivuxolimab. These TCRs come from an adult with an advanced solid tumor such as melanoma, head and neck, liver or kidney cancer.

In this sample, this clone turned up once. CDR3 sequence: CASSATSDQETQYF. The CDR3 nucleotides are TGTGCCAGCAGCGCCACATCAGACCAAGAGACCCAGTACTTC. V gene TRBV9 combines with J gene TRBJ2-5; D remains unclear. V was cut by 3 bases and J by 0 bases, with 9 bases left in between. The CDR3 has 14 residues. CDR1 and CDR2 from the germline V gene are SGDLS and YYNGEE.

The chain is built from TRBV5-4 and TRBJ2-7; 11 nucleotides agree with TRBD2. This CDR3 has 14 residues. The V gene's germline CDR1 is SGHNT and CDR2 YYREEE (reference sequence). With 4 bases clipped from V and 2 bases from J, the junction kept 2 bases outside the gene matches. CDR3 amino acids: CASSPGLAAYEQYF. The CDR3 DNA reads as TGTGCCAGCAGCCCGGGACTAGCGGCCTACGAGCAGTACTTC.

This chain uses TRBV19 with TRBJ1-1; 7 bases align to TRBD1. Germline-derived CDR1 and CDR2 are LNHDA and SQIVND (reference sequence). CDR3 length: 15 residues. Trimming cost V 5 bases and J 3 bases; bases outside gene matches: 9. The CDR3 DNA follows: TGTGCCAGTAGTCCTTTCAGGGGGAGTCACACTGAAGCTTTCTTT. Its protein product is CASSPFRGSHTEAFF.

The CDR3 loop reads CASSAGPSYGYTF. The CDR3 DNA reads TGTGCCAGTAGTGCAGGACCAAGCTATGGCTACACCTTC. The chain carries TRBV19 and TRBJ1-2; D not certain. CDR3 length equals 13 residues. Trimming pared 5 bases from V and 4 bases from J, leaving 11 bases between. Germline values: CDR1 LNHDA, CDR2 SQIVND (reference sequence).

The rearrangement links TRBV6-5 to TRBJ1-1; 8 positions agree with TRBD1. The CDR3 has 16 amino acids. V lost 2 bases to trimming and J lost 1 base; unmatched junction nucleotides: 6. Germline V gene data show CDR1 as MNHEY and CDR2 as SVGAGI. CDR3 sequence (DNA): TGTGCCAGCAGTTACCCCGGACAGGGAGAGAACACTGAAGCTTTCTTT. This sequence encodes CASSYPGQGENTEAFF.

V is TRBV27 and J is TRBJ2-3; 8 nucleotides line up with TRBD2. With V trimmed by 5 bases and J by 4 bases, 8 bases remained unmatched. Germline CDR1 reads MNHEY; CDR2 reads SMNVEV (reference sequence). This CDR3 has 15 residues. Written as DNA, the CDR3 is TGTGCCAGCAGTCTTAGCGGGATTATCGCAGATACGCAGTATTTT. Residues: CASSLSGIIADTQYF.

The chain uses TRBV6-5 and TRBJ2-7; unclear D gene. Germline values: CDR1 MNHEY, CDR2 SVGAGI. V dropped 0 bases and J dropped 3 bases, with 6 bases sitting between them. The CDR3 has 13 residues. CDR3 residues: CASSYSSRYEQYF. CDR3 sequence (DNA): TGTGCCAGCAGTTACTCGAGTCGCTACGAGCAGTACTTC.

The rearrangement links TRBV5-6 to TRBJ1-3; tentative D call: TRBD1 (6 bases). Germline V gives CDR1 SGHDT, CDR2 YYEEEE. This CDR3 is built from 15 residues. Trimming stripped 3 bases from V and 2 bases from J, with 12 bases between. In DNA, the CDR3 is TGTGCCAGCAGCTCATACAGGGTTCCTGGAAACACCATATATTTT. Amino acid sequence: CASSSYRVPGNTIYF.

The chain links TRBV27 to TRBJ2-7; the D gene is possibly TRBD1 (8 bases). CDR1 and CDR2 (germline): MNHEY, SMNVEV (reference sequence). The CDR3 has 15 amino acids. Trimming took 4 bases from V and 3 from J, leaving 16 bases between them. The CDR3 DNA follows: TGTGCCAGCAGTTGGGGGGGACAGGCCAGCTACGAGCAGTACTTC. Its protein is CASSWGGQASYEQYF.

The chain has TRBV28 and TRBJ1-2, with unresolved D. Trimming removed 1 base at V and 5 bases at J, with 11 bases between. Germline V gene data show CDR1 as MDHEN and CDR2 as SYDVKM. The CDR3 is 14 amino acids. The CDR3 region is CASSLYSLGYGYTF. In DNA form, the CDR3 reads TGTGCCAGCAGTTTATACAGCCTCGGGTATGGCTACACCTTC.

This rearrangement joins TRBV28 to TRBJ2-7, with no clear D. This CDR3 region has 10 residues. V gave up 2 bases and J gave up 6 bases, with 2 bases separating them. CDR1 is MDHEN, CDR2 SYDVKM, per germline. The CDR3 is CASSLREQYF. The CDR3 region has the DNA TGTGCCAGCAGTTTACGCGAGCAGTACTTC.

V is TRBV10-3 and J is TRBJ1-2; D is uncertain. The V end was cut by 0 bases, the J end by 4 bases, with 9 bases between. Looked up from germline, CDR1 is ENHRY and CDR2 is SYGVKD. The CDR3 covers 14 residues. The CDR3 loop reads CAISESSISYGYTF. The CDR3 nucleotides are TGTGCCATCAGTGAGTCCAGTATCTCCTATGGCTACACCTTC.

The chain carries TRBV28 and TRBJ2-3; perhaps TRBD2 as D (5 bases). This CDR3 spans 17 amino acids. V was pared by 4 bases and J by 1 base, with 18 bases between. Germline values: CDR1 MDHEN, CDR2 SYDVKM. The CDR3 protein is CASSSPSRTDRTDTQYF. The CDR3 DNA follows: TGTGCCAGCAGTTCCCCCTCAAGGACTGACCGCACAGATACGCAGTATTTT.

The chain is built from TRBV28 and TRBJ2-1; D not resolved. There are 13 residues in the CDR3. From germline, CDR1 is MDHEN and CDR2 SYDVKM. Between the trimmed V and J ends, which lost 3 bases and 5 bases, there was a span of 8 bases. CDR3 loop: CASSFRHNNEQFF. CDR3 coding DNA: TGTGCCAGCAGTTTTCGACACAACAATGAGCAGTTCTTC.

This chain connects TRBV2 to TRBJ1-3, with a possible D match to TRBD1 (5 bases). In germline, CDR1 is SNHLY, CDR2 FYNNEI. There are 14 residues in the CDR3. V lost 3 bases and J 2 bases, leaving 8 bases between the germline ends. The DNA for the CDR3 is TGTGCCAGCAGTGATTCAGGGACTGGAAACACCATATATTTT. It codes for CASSDSGTGNTIYF.

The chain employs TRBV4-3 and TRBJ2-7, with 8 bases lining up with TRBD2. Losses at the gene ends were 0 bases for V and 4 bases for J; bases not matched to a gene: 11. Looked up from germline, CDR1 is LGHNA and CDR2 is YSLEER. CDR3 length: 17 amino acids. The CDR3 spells CASSQDAALAAAYEQYF. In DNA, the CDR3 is TGCGCCAGCAGCCAAGATGCGGCACTAGCGGCCGCTTACGAGCAGTACTTC.

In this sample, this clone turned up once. This CDR3 reads CASSLGQSSNQPQHF. The CDR3 DNA reads TGTGCCAGCAGCCTGGGACAGTCTAGCAATCAGCCCCAGCATTTT. This chain links TRBV6-1 with TRBJ1-5, with 7 bases identical to TRBD1. The CDR3 covers 15 residues. Trimming cost V 6 bases and J 0 bases; bases outside gene matches: 5. CDR1 MNHNS and CDR2 SASEGT come from the germline V gene.

CDR3 residues: CASSPTGTGNQETQYF. In DNA form, the CDR3 reads TGTGCCAGCTCACCTACCGGGACAGGGAACCAAGAGACCCAGTACTTC. The genes are TRBV18 and TRBJ2-5, with 9 bases identical to TRBD1. From germline, CDR1 is KGHSH and CDR2 LQKENI. V lost 3 bases, J lost 0 bases, and 5 bases stayed unmatched. This CDR3 contains 16 residues.

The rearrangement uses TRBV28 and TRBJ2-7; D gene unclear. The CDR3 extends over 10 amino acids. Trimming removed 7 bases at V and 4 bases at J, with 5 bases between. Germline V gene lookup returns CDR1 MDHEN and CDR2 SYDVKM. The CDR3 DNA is TGTGCCAGCAAGGGATACGAGCAGTACTTC. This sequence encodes CASKGYEQYF.

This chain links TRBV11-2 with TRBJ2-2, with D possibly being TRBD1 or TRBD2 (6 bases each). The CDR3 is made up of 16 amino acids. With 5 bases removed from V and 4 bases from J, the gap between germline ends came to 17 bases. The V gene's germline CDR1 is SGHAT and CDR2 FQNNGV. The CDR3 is CASSLNGGAGTGELFF. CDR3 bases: TGTGCCAGCAGCCTAAACGGGGGCGCAGGCACCGGGGAGCTGTTTTTT. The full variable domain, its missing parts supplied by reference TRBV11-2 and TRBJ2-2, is EAGVAQSPRYKIIEKRQSVAFWCNPISGHATLYWYQQILGQGPKLLIQFQNNGVVDDSQLPKDRFSAERLKGVDSTLKIQPAKLEDSAVYLCASSLNGGAGTGELFFGEGSRLTVL.

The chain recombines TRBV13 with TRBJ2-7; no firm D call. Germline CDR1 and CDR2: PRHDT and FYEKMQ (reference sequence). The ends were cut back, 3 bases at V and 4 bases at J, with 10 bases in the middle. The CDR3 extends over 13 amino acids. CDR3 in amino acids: CASSFSASYEQYF. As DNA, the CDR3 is TGTGCCAGCAGCTTCTCAGCGTCGTACGAGCAGTACTTC.